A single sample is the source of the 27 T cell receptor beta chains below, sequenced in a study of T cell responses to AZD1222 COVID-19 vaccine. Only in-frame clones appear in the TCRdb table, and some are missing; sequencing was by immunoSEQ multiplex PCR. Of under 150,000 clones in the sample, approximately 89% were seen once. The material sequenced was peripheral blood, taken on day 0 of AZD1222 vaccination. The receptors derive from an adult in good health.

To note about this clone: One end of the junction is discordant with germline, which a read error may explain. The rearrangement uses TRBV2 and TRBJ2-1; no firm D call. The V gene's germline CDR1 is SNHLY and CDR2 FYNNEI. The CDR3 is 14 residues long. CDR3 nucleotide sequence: TGTGCCAGCTGTGACTTCAGCTCCTACAATGAGCAGTTCTTC. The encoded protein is CASCDFSSYNEQFF.

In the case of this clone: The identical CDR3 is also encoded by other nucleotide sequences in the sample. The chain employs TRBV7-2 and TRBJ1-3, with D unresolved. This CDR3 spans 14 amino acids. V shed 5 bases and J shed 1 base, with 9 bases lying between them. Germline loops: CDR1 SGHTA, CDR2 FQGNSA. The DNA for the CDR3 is TGTGCCAGCAGCCTATTAGGGTCTGGAAACACCATATATTTT. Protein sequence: CASSLLGSGNTIYF. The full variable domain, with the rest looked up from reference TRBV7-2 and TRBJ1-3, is GAGVSQSPSNKVTEKGKDVELRCDPISGHTALYWYRQSLGQGLEFLIYFQGNSAPDKSGLPSDRFSAERTGGSVSTLTIQRTQQEDSAVYLCASSLLGSGNTIYFGEGSWLTVV.

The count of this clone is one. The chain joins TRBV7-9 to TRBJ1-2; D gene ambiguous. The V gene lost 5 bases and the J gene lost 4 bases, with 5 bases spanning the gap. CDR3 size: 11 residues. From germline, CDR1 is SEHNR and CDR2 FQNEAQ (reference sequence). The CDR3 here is CASSRTYGYTF. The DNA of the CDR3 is TGTGCCAGCAGCCGGACCTATGGCTACACCTTC.

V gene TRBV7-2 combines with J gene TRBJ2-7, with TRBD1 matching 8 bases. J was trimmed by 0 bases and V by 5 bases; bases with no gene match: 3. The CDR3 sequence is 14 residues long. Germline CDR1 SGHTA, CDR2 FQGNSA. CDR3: CASSPGTGSYEQYF. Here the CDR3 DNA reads TGTGCCAGCAGCCCCGGGACAGGCTCCTACGAGCAGTACTTC.

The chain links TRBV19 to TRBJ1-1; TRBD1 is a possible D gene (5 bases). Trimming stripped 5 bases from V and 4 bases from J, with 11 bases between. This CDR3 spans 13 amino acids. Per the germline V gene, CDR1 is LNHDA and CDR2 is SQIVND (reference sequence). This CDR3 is CASSSQGSTEAFF. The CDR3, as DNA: TGTGCCAGTAGTTCCCAGGGAAGCACTGAAGCTTTCTTT. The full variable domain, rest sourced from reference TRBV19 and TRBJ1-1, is DGGITQSPKYLFRKEGQNVTLSCEQNLNHDAMYWYRQDPGQGLRLIYYSQIVNDFQKGDIAEGYSVSREKKESFPLTVTSAQKNPTAFYLCASSSQGSTEAFFGQGTRLTVV.

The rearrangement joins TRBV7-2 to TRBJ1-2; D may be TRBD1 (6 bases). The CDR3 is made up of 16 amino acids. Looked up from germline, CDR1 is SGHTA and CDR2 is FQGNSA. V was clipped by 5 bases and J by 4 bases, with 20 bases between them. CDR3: CASSLDGQRNVYGYTF. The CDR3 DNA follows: TGTGCCAGCAGCCTAGATGGACAGCGTAATGTCTATGGCTACACCTTC.

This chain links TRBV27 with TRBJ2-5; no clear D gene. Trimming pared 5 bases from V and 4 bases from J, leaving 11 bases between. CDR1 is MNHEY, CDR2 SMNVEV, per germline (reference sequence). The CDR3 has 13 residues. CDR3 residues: CASSRWEGETQYF. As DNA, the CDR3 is TGTGCCAGCAGTAGATGGGAAGGAGAGACCCAGTACTTC.

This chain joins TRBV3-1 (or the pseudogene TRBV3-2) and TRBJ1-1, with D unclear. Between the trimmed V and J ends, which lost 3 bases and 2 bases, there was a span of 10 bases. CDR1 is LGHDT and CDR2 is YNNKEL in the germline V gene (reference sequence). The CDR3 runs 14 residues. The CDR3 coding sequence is TGTGCCAGCAGCCAGACAAACAGCAACACTGAAGCTTTCTTT. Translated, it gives CASSQTNSNTEAFF.

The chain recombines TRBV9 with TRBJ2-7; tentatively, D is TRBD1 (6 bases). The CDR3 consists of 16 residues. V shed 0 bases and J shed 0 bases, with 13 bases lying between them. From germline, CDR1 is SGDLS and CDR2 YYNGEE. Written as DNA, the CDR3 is TGTGCCAGCAGCGTAGGTCCGGACAGCGACTCCTACGAGCAGTACTTC. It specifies CASSVGPDSDSYEQYF. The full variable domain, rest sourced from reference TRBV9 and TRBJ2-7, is DSGVTQTPKHLITATGQRVTLRCSPRSGDLSVYWYQQSLDQGLQFLIQYYNGEERAKGNILERFSAQQFPDLHSELNLSSLELGDSALYFCASSVGPDSDSYEQYFGPGTRLTVT.

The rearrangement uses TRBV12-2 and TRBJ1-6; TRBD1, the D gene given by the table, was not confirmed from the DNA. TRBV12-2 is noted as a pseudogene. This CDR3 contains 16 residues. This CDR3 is CASRRTTLHYNSPLHF. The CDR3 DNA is TGTGCAAGTCGCCGGACAACACTTCACTATAATTCACCCCTCCACTTT.

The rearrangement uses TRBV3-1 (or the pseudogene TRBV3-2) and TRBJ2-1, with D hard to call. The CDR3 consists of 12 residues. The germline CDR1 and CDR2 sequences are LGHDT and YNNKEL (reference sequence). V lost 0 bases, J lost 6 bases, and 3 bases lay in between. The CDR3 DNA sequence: TGTGCCAGCAGCCAAGAGGTCAATGAGCAGTTCTTC. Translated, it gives CASSQEVNEQFF.

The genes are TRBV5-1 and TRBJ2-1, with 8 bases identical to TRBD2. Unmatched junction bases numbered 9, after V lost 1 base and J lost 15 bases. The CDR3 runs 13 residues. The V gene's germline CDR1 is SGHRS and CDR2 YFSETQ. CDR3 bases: TGCGCCAGCAGCTTGCCCCCGGGAGGGGATCGGTTCTTC. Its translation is CASSLPPGGDRFF. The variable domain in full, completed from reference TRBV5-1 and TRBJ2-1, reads KAGVTQTPRYLIKTRGQQVTLSCSPISGHRSVSWYQQTPGQGLQFLFEYFSETQRNKGNFPGRFSGRQFSNSRSEMNVSTLELGDSALYLCASSLPPGGDRFFGPGTRLTVL.

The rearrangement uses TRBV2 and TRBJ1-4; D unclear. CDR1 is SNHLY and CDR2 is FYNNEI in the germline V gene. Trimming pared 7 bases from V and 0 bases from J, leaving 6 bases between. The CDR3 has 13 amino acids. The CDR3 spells CASIIATNEKLFF. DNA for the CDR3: TGTGCCAGCATCATTGCAACTAATGAAAAACTGTTTTTT. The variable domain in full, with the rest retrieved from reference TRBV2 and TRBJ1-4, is EPEVTQTPSHQVTQMGQEVILRCVPISNHLYFYWYRQILGQKVEFLVSFYNNEISEKSEIFDDQFSVERPDGSNFTLKIRSTKLEDSAMYFCASIIATNEKLFFGSGTQLSVL.

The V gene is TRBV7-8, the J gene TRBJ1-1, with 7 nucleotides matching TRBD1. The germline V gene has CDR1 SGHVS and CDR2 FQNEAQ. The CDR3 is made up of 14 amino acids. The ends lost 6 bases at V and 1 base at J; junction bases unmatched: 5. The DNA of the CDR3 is TGTGCCAGCAGGAGAGGACAGGAGAACACTGAAGCTTTCTTT. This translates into CASRRGQENTEAFF.

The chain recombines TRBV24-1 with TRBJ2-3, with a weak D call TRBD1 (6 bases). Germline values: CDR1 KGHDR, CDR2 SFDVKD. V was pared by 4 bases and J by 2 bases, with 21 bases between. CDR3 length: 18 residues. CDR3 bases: TGTGCCACCAGTGACTGGAGGACAGTTGAAAATCCCACAGATACGCAGTATTTT. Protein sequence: CATSDWRTVENPTDTQYF.

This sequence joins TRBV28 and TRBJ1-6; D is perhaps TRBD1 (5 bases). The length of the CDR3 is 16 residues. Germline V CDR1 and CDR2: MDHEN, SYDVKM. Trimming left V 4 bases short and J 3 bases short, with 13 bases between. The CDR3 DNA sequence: TGTGCCAGCAGTTCCCCGAGGGGCCTCTATAATTCACCCCTCCACTTT. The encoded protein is CASSSPRGLYNSPLHF.

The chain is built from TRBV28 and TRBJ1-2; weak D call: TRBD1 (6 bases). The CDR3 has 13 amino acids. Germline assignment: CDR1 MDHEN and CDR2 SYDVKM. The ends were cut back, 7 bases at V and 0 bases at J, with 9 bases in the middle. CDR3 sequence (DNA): TGTGCCAGCATAGGGGGAACTAACTATGGCTACACCTTC. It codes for CASIGGTNYGYTF.

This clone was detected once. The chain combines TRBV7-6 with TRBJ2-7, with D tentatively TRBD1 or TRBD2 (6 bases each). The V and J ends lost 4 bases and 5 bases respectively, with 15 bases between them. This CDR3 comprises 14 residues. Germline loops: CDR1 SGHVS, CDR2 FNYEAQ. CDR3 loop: CASSWGQEGNEQYF. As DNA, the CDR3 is TGTGCCAGCAGCTGGGGGCAGGAGGGGAACGAGCAGTACTTC.

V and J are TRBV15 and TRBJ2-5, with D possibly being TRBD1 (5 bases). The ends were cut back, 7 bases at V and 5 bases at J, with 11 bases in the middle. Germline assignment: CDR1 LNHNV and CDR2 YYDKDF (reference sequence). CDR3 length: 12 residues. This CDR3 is CATTTGEETQYF. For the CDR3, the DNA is TGTGCCACCACCACAGGAGAGGAGACCCAGTACTTC.

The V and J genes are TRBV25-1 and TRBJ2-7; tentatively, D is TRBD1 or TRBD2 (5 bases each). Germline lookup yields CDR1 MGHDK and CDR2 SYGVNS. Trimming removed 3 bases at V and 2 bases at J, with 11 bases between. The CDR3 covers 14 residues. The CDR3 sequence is CASSDSGTAYEQYF. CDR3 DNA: TGTGCCAGCAGTGACTCCGGGACGGCCTACGAGCAGTACTTC.

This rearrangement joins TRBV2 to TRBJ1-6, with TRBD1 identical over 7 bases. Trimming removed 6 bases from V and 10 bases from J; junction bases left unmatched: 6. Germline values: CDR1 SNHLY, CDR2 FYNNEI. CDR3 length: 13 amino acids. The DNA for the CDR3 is TGTGCCAGCAGAAGGGACAGAGAGTCACCCCTCCACTTT. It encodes CASRRDRESPLHF.

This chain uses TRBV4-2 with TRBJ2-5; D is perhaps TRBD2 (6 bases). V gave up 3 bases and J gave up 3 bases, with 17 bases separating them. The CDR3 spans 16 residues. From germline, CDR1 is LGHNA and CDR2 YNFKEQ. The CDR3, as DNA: TGTGCCAGCAGCCAGCAGACGGGAGCCCAAAAAGAGACCCAGTACTTC. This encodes CASSQQTGAQKETQYF.

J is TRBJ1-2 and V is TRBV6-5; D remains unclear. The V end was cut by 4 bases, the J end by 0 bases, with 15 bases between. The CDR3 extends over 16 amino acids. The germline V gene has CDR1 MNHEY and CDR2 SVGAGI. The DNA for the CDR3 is TGTGCCAGCAGTTCTCCCATGGACGGACCTAACTATGGCTACACCTTC. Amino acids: CASSSPMDGPNYGYTF.

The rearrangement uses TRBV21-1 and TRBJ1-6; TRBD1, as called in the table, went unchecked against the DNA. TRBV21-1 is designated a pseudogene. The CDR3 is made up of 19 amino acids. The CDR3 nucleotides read TGTGCCAGCAGCAAATTTGGGCGCAAGGGGGAGAAGTTTAATTCACCCCTCCACTTT. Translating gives CASSKFGRKGEKFNSPLHF.

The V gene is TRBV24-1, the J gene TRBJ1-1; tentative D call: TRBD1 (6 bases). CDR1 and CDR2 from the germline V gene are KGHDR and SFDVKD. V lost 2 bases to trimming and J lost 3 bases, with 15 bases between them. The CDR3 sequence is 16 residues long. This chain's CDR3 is CATSDSPTGPDTEAFF. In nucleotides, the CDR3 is TGTGCCACCAGTGATTCCCCGACAGGCCCGGACACTGAAGCTTTCTTT.

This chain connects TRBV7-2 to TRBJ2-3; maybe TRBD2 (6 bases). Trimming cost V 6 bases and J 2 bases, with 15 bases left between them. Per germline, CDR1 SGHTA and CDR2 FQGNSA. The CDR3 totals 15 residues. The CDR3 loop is CASRRRAGTTDTQYF. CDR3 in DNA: TGTGCCAGCAGACGAAGGGCGGGGACCACAGATACGCAGTATTTT.

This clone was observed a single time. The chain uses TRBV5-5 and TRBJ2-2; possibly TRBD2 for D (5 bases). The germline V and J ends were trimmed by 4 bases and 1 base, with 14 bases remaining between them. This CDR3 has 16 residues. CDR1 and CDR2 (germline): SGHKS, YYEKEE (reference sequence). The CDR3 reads CASSGSKFQNTGELFF. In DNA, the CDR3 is TGTGCCAGCAGCGGGAGTAAATTCCAGAACACCGGGGAGCTGTTTTTT.